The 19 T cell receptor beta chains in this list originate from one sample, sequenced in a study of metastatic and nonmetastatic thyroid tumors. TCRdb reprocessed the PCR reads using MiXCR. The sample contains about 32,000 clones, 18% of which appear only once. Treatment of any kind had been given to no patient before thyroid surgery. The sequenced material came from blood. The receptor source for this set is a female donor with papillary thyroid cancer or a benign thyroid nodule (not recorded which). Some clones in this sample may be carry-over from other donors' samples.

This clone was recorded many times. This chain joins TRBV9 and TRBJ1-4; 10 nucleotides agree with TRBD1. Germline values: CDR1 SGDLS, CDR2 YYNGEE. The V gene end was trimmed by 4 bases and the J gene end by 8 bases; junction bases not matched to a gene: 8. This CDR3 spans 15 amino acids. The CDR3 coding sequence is TGTGCCAGCAGCCCAGGGACAGGGGTACGCGAAAAACTGTTTTTT. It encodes CASSPGTGVREKLFF.

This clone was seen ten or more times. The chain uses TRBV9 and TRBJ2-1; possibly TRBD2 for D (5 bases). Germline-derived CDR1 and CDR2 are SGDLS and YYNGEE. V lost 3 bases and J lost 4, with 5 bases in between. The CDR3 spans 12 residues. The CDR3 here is CASSAGYNEQFF. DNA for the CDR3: TGTGCCAGCAGCGCGGGGTACAATGAGCAGTTCTTC.

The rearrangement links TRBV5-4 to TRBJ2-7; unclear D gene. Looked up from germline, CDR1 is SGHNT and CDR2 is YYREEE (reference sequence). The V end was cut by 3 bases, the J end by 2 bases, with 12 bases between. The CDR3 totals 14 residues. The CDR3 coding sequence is TGTGCCAGCAGCTCCCCGTGGAGCCCCTACGAGCAGTACTTC. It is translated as CASSSPWSPYEQYF.

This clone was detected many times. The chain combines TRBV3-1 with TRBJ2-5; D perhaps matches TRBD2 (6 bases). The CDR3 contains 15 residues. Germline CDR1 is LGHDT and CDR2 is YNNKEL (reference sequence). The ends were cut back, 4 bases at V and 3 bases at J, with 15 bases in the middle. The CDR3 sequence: CASSPFGGVEETQYF. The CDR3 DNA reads TGTGCCAGCAGCCCTTTTGGAGGGGTTGAAGAGACCCAGTACTTC.

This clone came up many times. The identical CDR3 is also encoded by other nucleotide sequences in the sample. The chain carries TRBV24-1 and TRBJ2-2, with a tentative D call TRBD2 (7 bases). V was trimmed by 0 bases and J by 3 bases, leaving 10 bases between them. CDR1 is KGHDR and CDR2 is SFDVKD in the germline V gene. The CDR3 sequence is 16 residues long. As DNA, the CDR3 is TGTGCCACCAGTGATTTGAGAGGGGGGGACACCGGGGAGCTGTTTTTT. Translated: CATSDLRGGDTGELFF.

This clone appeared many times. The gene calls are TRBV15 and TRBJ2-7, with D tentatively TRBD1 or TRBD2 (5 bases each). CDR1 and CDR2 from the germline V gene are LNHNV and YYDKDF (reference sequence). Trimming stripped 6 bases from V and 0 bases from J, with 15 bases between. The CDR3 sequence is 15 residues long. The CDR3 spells CATSPHPGSSYEQYF. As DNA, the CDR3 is TGTGCCACCAGTCCACACCCAGGGAGCTCCTACGAGCAGTACTTC.

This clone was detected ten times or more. This CDR3 reads CASNPGDLTDTQYF. CDR3 sequence (DNA): TGTGCCAGCAACCCCGGGGACTTAACAGATACGCAGTATTTT. This sequence joins TRBV9 and TRBJ2-3, with D tentatively TRBD2 (6 bases). This CDR3 comprises 14 residues. Between the trimmed V and J ends, which lost 6 bases and 3 bases, there was a span of 14 bases. The germline gives CDR1 SGDLS, CDR2 YYNGEE.

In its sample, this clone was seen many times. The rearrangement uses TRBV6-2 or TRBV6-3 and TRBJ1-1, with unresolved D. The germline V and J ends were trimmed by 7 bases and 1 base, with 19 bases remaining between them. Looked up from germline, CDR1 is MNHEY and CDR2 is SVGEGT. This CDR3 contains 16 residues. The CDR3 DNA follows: TGTGCCAGCACCTCGTTCCCACTTTACGGGAACACTGAAGCTTTCTTT. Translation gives CASTSFPLYGNTEAFF.

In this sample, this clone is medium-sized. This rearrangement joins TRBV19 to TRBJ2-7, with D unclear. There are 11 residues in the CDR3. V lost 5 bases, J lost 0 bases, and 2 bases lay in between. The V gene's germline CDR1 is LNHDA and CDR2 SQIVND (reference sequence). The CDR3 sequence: CASSGSYEQYF. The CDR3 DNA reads TGTGCCAGTAGTGGCTCCTACGAGCAGTACTTC.

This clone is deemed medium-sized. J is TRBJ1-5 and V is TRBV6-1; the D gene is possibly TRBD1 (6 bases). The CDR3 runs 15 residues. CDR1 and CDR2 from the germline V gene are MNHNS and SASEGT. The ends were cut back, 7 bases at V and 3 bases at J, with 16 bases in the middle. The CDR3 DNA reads TGTGCCAGCACGGGGGGCAGAAGGGTCAATCAGCCCCAGCATTTT. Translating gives CASTGGRRVNQPQHF.

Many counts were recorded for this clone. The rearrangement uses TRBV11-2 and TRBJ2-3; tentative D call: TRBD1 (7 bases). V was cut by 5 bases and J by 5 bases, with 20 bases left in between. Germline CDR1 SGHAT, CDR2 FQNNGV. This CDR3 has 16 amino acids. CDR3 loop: CASSPRGDSHGDTQYF. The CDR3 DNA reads TGTGCCAGCAGCCCAAGGGGGGACAGTCACGGAGATACGCAGTATTTT.

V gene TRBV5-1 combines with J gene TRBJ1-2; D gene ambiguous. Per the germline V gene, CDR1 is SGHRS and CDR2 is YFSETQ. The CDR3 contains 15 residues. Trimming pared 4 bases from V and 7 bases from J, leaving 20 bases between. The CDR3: CASSVSPTDPIGYTF. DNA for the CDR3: TGCGCCAGCAGCGTCTCTCCTACTGACCCCATTGGCTACACCTTC.

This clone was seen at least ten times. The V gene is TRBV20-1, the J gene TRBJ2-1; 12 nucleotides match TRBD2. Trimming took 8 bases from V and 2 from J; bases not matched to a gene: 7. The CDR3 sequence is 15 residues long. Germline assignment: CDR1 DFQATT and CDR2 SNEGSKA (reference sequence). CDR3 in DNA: TGCAGTACGACTAGCGGGAGCAATACCTACAATGAGCAGTTCTTC. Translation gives CSTTSGSNTYNEQFF.

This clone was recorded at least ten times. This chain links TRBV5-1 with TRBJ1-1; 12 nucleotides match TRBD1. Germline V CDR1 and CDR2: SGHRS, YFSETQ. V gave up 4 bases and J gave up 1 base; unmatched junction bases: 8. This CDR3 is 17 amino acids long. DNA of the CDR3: TGCGCCAGCAGCCAAGGGACAGGGGGCTCTGAGAACACTGAAGCTTTCTTT. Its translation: CASSQGTGGSENTEAFF.

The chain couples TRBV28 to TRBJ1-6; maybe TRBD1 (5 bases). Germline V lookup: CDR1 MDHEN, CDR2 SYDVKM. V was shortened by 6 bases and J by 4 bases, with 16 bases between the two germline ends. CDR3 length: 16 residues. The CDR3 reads CASRPGGGVYNSPLHF. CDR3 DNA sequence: TGTGCCAGCAGACCAGGCGGGGGAGTGTATAATTCACCCCTCCACTTT.

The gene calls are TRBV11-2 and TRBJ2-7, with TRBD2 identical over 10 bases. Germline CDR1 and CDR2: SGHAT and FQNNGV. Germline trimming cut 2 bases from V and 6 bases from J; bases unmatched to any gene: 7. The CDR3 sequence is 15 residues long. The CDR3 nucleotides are TGTGCCAGCAGCTTACCGGGACTAGCGTCGGGCGAGCAGTACTTC. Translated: CASSLPGLASGEQYF.

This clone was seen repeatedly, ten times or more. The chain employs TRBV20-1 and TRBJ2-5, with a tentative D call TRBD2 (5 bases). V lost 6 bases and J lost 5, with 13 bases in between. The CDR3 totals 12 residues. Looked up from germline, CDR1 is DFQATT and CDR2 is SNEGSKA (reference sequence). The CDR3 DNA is TGCAGTGCAGACACTAGAACCGAGACCCAGTACTTC. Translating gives CSADTRTETQYF.

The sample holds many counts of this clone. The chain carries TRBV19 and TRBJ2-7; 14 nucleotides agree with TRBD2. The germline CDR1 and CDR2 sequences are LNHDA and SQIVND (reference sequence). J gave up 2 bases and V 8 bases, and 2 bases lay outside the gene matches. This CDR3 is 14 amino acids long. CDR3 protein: CASSGLAGAYEQYF. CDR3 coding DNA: TGTGCCAGTTCGGGACTAGCGGGAGCCTACGAGCAGTACTTC.

CDR3 nucleotides: TGTGCCTGGAGTGTAGAGCTGGTTCCGGGCTTTGCGTCACCCCTCCACTTT. This codes for CAWSVELVPGFASPLHF. This chain connects TRBV30 to TRBJ1-6; D gene unclear. The length of the CDR3 is 17 residues. Germline CDR1 is GTSNPN and CDR2 is SVGIG (reference sequence). V was cut by 0 bases and J by 10 bases, with 22 bases left in between.